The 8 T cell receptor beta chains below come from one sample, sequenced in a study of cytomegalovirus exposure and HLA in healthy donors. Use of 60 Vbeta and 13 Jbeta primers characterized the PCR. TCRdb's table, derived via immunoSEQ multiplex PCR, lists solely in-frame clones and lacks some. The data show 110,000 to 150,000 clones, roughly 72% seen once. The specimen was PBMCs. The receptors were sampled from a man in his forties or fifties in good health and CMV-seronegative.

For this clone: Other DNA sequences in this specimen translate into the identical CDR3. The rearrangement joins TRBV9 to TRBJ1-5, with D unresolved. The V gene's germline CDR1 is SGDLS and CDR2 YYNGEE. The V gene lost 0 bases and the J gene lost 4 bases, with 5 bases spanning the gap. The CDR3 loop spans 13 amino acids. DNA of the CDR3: TGTGCCAGCAGCGTAGGCGTAAATCAGCCCCAGCATTTT. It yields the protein CASSVGVNQPQHF.

CDR3 region: CASSVSGFRDDGYTF. The CDR3 bases are TGTGCCAGCAGCGTTAGTGGTTTCAGGGATGATGGCTACACCTTC. The chain uses TRBV9 and TRBJ1-2; possible D gene TRBD1, 5 bases. Germline loops: CDR1 SGDLS, CDR2 YYNGEE. The CDR3 contains 15 residues. Trimming took off 2 bases at V and 6 bases at J, with 17 bases between the two ends.

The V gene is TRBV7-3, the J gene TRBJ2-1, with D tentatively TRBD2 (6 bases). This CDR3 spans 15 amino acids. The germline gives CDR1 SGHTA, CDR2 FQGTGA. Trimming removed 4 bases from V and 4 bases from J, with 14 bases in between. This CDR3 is CASSSGTGTYNEQFF. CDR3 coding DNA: TGTGCCAGCAGCTCCGGGACTGGAACTTACAATGAGCAGTTCTTC. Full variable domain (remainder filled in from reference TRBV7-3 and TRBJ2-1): GAGVSQTPSNKVTEKGKYVELRCDPISGHTALYWYRQSLGQGPEFLIYFQGTGAADDSGLPNDRFFAVRPEGSVSTLKIQRTERGDSAVYLCASSSGTGTYNEQFFGPGTRLTVL.

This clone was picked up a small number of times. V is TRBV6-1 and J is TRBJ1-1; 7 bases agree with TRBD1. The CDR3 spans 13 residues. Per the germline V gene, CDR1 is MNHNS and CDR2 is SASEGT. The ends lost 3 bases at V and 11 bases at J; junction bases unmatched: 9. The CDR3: CASSDAFRGMAFF. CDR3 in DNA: TGTGCCAGCAGTGACGCTTTCAGGGGGATGGCTTTCTTT.

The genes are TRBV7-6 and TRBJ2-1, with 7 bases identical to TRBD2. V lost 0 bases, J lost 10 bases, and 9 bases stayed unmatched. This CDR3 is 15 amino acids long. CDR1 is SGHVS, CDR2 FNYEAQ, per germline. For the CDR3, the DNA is TGTGCCAGCAGCTTAGCCCAGGGACGGGGGGTCGAGCAGTTCTTC. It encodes CASSLAQGRGVEQFF. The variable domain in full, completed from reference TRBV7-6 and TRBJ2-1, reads GAGVSQSPRYKVTKRGQDVALRCDPISGHVSLYWYRQALGQGPEFLTYFNYEAQQDKSGLPNDRFSAERPEGSISTLTIQRTEQRDSAMYRCASSLAQGRGVEQFFGPGTRLTVL.

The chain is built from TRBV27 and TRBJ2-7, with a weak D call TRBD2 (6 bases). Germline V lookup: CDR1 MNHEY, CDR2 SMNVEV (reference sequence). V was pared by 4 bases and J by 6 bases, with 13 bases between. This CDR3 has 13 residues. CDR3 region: CASSYKRGGEQYF. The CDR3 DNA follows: TGTGCCAGCAGTTATAAGAGGGGAGGCGAGCAGTACTTC.

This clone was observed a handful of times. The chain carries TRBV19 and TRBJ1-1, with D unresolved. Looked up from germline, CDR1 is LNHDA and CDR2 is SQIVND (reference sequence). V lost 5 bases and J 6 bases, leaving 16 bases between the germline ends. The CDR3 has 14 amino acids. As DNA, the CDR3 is TGTGCCAGTAGTGCGACACCCCGGCGGGCTGAAGCTTTCTTT. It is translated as CASSATPRRAEAFF.

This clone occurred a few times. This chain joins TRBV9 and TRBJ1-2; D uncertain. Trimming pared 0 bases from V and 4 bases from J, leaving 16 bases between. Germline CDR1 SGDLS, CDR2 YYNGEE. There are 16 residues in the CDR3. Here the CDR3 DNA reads TGTGCCAGCAGCGTAGCAAGGAATACAGCTCCCTATGGCTACACCTTC. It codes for CASSVARNTAPYGYTF.